This T cell receptor (beta chain) was sequenced in a study of blood T cell repertoires in COVID-19. Overall study: PBMCs, B-cell-depleted T cells, or T cells provided the cDNA or gDNA that made up the material.

Germline V gives CDR1 KGHSH, CDR2 LQKENI. The CDR3 has 16 residues. V was clipped by 3 bases and J by 5 bases; unmatched bases: 10. Two negative PCRs, clearance, or symptom resolution characterized the recovered Cohort 3 donors. Profiling relied on immunoSEQ multiplex PCR, and the TCRdb table lists in-frame clones only, not all of them. The sample holds some 97,000 clones; roughly 85% are singletons and the top ten take 2.7%. The specimen sequenced was PBMCs or T cells enriched from blood (not recorded which). The rearrangement links TRBV18 to TRBJ2-7, with TRBD2 matching 10 bases. This receptor was identified in a woman between 45 and 60 years old who had recovered from COVID-19. CDR3 in DNA: TGTGCCAGCTCACCTCAACCACTAGCGGGAAGTCACGAGCAGTACTTC. Translated, it gives CASSPQPLAGSHEQYF.